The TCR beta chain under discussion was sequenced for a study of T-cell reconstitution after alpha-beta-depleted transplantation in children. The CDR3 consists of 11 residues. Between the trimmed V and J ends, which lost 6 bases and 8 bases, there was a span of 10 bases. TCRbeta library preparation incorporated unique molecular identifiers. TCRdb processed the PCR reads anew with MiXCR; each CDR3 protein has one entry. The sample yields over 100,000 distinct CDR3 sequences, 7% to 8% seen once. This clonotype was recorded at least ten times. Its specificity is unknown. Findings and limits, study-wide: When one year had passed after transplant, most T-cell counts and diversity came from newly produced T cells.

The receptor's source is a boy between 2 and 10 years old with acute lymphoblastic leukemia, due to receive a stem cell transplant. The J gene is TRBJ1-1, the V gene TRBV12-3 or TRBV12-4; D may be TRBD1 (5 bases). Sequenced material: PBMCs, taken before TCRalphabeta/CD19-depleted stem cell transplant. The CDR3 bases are TGTGCCAGCAGCTCCGGGACGGAAGCTTTCTTT. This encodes CASSSGTEAFF.